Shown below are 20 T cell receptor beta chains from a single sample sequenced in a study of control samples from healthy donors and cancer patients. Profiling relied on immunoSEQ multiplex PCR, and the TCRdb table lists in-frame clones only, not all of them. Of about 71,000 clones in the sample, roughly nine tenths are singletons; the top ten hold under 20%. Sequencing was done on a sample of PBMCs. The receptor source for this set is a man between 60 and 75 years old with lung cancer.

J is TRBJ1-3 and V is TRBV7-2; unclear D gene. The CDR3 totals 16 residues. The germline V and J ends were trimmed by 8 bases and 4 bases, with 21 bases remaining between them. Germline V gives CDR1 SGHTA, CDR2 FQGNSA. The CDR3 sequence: CASVLGLGGDGNTIYF. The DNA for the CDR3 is TGTGCCAGCGTCCTAGGGTTAGGTGGTGACGGAAACACCATATATTTT.

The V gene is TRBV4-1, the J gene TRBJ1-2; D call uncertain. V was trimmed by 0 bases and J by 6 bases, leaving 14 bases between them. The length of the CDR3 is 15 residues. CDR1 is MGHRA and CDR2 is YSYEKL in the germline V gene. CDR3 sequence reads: CASSQDERGTHGYTF. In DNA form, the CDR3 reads TGCGCCAGCAGCCAAGATGAACGGGGAACCCATGGCTACACCTTC.

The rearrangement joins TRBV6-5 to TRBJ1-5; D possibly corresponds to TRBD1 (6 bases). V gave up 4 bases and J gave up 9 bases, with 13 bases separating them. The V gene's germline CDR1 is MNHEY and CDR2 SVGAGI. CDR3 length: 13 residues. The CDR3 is CASSLGTQRPQHF. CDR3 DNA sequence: TGTGCCAGCAGTTTGGGGACACAGAGGCCCCAGCATTTT.

The CDR3 DNA reads as TGTGCCAGCAGCCGAGATGACATGGGGAGGGTTTTGAATCAGCCCCAGCATTTT. Amino acids: CASSRDDMGRVLNQPQHF. V usage is TRBV5-5 and J usage is TRBJ1-5; D is unclear. This CDR3 contains 18 residues. Trimming removed 4 bases at V and 4 bases at J, with 24 bases between. Germline V gene lookup returns CDR1 SGHKS and CDR2 YYEKEE (reference sequence).

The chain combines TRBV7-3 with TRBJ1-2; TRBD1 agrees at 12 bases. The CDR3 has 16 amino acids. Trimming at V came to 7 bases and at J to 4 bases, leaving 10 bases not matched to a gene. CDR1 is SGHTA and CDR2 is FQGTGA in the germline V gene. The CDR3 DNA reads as TGTGCCAGCAACCGGGACAGGGGGCAAGAAAGCTATGGCTACACCTTC. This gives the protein CASNRDRGQESYGYTF.

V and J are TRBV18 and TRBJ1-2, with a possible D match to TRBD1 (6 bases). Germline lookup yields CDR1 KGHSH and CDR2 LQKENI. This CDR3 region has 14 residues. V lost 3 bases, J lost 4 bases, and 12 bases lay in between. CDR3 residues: CASSPQGQTYGYTF. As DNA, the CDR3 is TGTGCCAGCTCACCCCAAGGACAGACCTATGGCTACACCTTC.

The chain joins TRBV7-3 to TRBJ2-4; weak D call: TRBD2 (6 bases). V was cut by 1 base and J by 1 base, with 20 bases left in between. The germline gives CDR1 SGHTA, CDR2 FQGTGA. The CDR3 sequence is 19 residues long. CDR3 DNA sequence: TGTGCCAGCAGCTTAAGGCGCGCTGGAGGGCCCGTGGCCAAAAACATTCAGTACTTC. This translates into CASSLRRAGGPVAKNIQYF.

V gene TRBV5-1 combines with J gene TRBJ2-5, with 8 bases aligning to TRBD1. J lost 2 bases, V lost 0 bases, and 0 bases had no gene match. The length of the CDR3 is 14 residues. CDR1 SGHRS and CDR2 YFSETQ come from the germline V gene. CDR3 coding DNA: TGCGCCAGCAGCTTGGGGACAGGGCAAGAGACCCAGTACTTC. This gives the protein CASSLGTGQETQYF.

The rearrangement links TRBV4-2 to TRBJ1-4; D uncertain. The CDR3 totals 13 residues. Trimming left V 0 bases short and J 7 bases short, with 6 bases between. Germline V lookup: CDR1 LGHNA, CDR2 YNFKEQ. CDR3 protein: CASSQDWGEKLFF. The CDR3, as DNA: TGTGCCAGCAGCCAAGATTGGGGTGAAAAACTGTTTTTT.

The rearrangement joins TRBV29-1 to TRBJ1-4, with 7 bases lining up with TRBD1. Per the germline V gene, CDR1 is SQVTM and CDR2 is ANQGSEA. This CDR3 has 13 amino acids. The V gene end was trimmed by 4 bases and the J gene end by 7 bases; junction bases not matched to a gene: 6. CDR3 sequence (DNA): TGCAGCGTTGCGAGGGGGCCGAGTGAAAAACTGTTTTTT. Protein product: CSVARGPSEKLFF.

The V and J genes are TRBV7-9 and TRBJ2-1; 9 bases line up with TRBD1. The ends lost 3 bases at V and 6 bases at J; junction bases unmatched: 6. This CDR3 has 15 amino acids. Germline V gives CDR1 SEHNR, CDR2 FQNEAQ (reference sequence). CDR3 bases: TGTGCCAGCAGCTTCTCCTCGACAGGGGGCAATGAGCAGTTCTTC. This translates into CASSFSSTGGNEQFF.

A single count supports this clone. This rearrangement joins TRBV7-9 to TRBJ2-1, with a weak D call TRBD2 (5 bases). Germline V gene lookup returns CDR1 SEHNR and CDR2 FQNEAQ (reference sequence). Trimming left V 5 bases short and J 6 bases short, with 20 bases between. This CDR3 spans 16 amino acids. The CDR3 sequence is CASSTFGEVGTNEQFF. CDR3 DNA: TGTGCCAGCAGCACCTTCGGGGAAGTGGGAACCAATGAGCAGTTCTTC.

DNA of the CDR3: TGTGCCAGCAGCTGGGGCATTGGGGGCTCCTACAATGAGCAGTTCTTC. It specifies CASSWGIGGSYNEQFF. This rearrangement joins TRBV5-4 to TRBJ2-1; the D gene could be TRBD1 or TRBD2 (5 bases each). The CDR3 consists of 16 residues. Trimming pared 3 bases from V and 0 bases from J, leaving 13 bases between. CDR1 is SGHNT, CDR2 YYREEE, per germline (reference sequence). Based on the CDR3 plus reference TRBV5-4 and TRBJ2-1, the full variable domain is ETGVTQSPTHLIKTRGQQVTLRCSSQSGHNTVSWYQQALGQGPQFIFQYYREEENGRGNFPPRFSGLQFPNYSSELNVNALELDDSALYLCASSWGIGGSYNEQFFGPGTRLTVL.

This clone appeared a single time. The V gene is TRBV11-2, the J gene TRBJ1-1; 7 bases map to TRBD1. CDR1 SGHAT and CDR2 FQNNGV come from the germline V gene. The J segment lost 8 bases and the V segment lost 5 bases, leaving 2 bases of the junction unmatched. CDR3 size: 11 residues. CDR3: CASSPDREAFF. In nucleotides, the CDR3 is TGTGCCAGCAGCCCGGACAGGGAAGCTTTCTTT.

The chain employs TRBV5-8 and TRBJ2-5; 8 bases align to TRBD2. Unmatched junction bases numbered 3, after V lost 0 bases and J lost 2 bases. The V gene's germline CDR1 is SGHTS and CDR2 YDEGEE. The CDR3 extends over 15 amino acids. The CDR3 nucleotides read TGTGCCAGCAGCTTGGGATTAGCGGGACAAGAGACCCAGTACTTC. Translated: CASSLGLAGQETQYF.

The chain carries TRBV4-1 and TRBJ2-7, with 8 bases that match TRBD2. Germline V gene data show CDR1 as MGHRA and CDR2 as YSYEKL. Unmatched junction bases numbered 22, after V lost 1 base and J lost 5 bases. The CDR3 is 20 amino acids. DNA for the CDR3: TGCGCCAGCAGCCAAGCCCAGGACAGCACCTCCGGGACTAGGATCAACGAGCAGTACTTC. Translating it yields CASSQAQDSTSGTRINEQYF.

The CDR3: CASSEATPEAFF. CDR3 nucleotides: TGTGCCAGCAGTGAAGCGACCCCAGAAGCTTTCTTT. The gene calls are TRBV6-1 and TRBJ1-1; D call uncertain. Between the trimmed V and J ends, which lost 0 bases and 8 bases, there was a span of 7 bases. Germline CDR1 MNHNS, CDR2 SASEGT. The CDR3 runs 12 residues.

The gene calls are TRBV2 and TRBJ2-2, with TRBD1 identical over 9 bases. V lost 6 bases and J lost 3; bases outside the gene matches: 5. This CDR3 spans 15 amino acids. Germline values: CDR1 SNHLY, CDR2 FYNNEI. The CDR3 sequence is CASRRTGEYTGELFF. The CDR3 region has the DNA TGTGCCAGCAGGAGGACAGGGGAGTACACCGGGGAGCTGTTTTTT.

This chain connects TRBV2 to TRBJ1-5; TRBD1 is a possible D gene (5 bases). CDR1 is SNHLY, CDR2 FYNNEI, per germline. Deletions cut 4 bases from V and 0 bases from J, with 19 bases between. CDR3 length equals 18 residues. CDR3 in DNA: TGTGCCAGCAGTGGGCGACAGATTCGGGGAAGTAGCAATCAGCCCCAGCATTTT. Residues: CASSGRQIRGSSNQPQHF. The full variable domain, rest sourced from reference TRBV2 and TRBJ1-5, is EPEVTQTPSHQVTQMGQEVILRCVPISNHLYFYWYRQILGQKVEFLVSFYNNEISEKSEIFDDQFSVERPDGSNFTLKIRSTKLEDSAMYFCASSGRQIRGSSNQPQHFGDGTRLSIL.

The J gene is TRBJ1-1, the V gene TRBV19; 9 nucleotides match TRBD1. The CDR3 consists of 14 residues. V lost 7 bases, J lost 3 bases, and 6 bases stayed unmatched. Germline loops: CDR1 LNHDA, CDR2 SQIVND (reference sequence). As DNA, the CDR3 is TGTGCCAGTACCCGGGACAGGGTAGACACTGAAGCTTTCTTT. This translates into CASTRDRVDTEAFF.